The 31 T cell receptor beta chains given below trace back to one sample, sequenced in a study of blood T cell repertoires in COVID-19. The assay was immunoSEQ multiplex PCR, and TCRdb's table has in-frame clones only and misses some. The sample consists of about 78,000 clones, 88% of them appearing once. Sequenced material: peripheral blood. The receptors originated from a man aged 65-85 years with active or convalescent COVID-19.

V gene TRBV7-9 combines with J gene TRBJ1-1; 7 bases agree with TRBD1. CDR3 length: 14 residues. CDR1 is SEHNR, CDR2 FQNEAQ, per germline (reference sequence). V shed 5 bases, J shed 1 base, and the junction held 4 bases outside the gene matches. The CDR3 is CASSPRTGNTEAFF. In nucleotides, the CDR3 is TGTGCCAGCAGCCCGCGGACAGGGAACACTGAAGCTTTCTTT.

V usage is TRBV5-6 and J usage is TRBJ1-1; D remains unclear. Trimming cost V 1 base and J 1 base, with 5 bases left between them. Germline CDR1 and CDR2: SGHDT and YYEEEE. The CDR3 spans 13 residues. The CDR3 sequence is CASSLPRNTEAFF. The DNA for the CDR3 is TGTGCCAGCAGCTTGCCGCGGAACACTGAAGCTTTCTTT.

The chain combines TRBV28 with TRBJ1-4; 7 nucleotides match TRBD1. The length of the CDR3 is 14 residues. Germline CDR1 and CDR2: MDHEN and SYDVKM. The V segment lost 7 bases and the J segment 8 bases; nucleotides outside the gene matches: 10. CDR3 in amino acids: CASNAFQGGEKLFF. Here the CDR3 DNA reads TGTGCCAGCAACGCCTTCCAGGGGGGAGAAAAACTGTTTTTT.

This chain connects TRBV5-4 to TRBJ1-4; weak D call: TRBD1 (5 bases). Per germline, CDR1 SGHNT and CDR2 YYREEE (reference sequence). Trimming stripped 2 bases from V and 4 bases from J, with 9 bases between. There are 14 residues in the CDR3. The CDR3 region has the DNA TGTGCCAGCAGCTTAGACAGCGATAATGAAAAACTGTTTTTT. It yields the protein CASSLDSDNEKLFF.

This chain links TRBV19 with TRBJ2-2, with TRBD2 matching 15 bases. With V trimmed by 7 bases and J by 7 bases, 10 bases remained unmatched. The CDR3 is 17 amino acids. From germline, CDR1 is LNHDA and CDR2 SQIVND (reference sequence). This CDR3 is CASNPRTSGGAGGELFF. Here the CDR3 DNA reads TGTGCCAGTAACCCCCGGACTAGCGGGGGGGCCGGCGGGGAGCTGTTTTTT.

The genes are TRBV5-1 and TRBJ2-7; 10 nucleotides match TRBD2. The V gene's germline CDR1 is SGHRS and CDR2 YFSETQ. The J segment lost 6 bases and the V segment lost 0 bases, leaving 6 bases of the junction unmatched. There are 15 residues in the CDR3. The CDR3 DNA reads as TGCGCCAGCAGCTTGGGAGCGGGAGGGAGGAGCGAGCAGTACTTC. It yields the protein CASSLGAGGRSEQYF.

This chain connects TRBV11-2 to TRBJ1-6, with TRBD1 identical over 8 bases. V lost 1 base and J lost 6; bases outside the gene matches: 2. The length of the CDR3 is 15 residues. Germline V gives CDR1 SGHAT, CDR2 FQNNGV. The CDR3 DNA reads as TGTGCCAGCAGCTTAGTCACAGGGGGTAATTCACCCCTCCACTTT. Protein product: CASSLVTGGNSPLHF.

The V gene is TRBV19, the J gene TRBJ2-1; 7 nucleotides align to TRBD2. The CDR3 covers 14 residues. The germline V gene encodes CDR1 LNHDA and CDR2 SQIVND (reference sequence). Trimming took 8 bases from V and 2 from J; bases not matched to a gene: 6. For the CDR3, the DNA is TGTGCCAGTGCTCTAGCGGCCGCCTACAATGAGCAGTTCTTC. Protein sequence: CASALAAAYNEQFF. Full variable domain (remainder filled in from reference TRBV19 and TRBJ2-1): DGGITQSPKYLFRKEGQNVTLSCEQNLNHDAMYWYRQDPGQGLRLIYYSQIVNDFQKGDIAEGYSVSREKKESFPLTVTSAQKNPTAFYLCASALAAAYNEQFFGPGTRLTVL.

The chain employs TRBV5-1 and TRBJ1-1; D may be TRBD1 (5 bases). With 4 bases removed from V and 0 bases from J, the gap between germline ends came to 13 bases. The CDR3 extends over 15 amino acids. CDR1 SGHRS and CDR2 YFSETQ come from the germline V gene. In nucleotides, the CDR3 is TGCGCCAGCAGCCCCGGACACACTCTGAACACTGAAGCTTTCTTT. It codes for CASSPGHTLNTEAFF.

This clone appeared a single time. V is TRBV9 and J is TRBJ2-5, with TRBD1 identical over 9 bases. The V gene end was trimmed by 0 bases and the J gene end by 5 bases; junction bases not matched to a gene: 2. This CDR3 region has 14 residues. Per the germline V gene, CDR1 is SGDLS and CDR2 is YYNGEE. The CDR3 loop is CASSVDGTGETQYF. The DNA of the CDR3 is TGTGCCAGCAGCGTAGACGGGACAGGGGAGACCCAGTACTTC.

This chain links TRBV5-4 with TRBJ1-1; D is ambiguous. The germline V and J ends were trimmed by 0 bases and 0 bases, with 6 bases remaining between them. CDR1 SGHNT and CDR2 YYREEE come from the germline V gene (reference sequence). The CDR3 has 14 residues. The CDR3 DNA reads TGTGCCAGCAGCTTGGAATCGGTGAACACTGAAGCTTTCTTT. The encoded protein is CASSLESVNTEAFF. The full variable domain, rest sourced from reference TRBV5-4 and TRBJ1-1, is ETGVTQSPTHLIKTRGQQVTLRCSSQSGHNTVSWYQQALGQGPQFIFQYYREEENGRGNFPPRFSGLQFPNYSSELNVNALELDDSALYLCASSLESVNTEAFFGQGTRLTVV.

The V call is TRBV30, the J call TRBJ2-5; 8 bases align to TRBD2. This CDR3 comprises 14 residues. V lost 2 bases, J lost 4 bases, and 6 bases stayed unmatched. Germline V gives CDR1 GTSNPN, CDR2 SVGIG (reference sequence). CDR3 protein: CAWSPGLASETQYF. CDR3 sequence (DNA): TGTGCCTGGAGTCCAGGACTAGCATCAGAGACCCAGTACTTC.

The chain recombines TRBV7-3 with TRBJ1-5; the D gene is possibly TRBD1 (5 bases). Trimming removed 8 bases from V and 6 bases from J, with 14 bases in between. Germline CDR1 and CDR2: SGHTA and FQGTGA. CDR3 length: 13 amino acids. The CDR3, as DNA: TGTGCCAGCTCGGGGGGTTGTGTTCAGCCCCAGCATTTT. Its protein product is CASSGGCVQPQHF. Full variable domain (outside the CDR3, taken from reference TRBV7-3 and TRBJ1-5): GAGVSQTPSNKVTEKGKYVELRCDPISGHTALYWYRQSLGQGPEFLIYFQGTGAADDSGLPNDRFFAVRPEGSVSTLKIQRTERGDSAVYLCASSGGCVQPQHFGDGTRLSIL.

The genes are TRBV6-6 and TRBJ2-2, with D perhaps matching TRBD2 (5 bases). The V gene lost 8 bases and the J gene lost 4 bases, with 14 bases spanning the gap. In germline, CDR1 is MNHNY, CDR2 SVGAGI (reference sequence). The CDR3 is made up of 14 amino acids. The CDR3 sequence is CASGESAGTGELFF. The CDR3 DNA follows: TGTGCCAGCGGGGAGAGTGCGGGCACCGGGGAGCTGTTTTTT.

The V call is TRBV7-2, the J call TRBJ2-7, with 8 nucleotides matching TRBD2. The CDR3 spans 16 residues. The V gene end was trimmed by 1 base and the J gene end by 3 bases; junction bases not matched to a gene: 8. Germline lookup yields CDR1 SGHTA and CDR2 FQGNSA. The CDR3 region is CASSLGPGGSGYEQYF. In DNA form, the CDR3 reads TGTGCCAGCAGCTTAGGGCCGGGGGGGTCTGGCTACGAGCAGTACTTC.

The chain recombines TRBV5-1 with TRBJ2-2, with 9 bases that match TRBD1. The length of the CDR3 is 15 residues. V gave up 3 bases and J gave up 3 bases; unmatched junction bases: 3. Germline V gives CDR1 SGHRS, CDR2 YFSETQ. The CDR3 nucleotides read TGCGCCAGCAGCTGGGACAGGGTAGACACCGGGGAGCTGTTTTTT. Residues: CASSWDRVDTGELFF.

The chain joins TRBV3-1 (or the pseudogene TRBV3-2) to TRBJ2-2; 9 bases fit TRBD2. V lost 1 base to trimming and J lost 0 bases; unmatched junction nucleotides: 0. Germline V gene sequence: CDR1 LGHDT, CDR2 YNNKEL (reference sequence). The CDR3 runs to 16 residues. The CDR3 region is CASSQGLAANTGELFF. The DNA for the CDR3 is TGTGCCAGCAGCCAAGGACTAGCGGCGAACACCGGGGAGCTGTTTTTT.

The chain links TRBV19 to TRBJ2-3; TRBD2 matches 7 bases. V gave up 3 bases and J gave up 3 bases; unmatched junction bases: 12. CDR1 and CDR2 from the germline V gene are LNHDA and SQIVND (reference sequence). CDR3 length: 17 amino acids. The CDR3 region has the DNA TGTGCCAGTAGTATTGGGGTCGGGCGGGAGCTAACAGATACGCAGTATTTT. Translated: CASSIGVGRELTDTQYF.

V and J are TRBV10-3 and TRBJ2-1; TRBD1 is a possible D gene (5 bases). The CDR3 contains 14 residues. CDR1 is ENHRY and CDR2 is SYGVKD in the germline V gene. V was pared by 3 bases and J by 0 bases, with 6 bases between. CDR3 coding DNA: TGTGCCATCAGTGAAAGGGGCTCCTACAATGAGCAGTTCTTC. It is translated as CAISERGSYNEQFF.

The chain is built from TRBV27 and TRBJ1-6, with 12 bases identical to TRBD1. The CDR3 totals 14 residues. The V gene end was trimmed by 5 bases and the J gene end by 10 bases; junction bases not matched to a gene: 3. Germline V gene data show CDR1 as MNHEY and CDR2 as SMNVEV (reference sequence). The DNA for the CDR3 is TGTGCCAGCAGTCCTGGGACAGGGGGCTCACCCCTCCACTTT. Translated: CASSPGTGGSPLHF.

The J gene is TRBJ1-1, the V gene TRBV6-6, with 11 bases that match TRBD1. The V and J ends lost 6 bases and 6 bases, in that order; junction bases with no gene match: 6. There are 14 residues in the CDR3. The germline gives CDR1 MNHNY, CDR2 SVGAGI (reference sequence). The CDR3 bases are TGTGCCAGCAGCTGGGACAGGGGGTTCTCTGAAGCTTTCTTT. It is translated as CASSWDRGFSEAFF.

CDR3 region: CASSLYRGDTEAFF. The CDR3 DNA sequence: TGTGCCAGTAGCCTATACAGGGGAGATACTGAAGCTTTCTTT. V gene TRBV19 combines with J gene TRBJ1-1; 7 bases match TRBD1. Germline V gives CDR1 LNHDA, CDR2 SQIVND (reference sequence). The J segment lost 5 bases and the V segment lost 6 bases, leaving 9 bases of the junction unmatched. The CDR3 covers 14 residues.

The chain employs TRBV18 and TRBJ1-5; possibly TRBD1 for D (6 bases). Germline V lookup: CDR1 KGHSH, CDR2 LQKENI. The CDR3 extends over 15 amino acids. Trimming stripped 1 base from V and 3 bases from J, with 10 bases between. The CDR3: CASSPRRDINQPQHF. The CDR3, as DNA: TGTGCCAGCTCACCACGCCGGGACATCAATCAGCCCCAGCATTTT.

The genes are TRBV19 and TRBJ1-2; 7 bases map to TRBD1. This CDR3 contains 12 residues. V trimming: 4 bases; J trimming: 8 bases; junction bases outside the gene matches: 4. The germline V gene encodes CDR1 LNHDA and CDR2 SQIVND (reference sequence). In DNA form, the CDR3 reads TGTGCCAGTAGTAGGACAGGTGAAGGCTACACCTTC. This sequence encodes CASSRTGEGYTF.

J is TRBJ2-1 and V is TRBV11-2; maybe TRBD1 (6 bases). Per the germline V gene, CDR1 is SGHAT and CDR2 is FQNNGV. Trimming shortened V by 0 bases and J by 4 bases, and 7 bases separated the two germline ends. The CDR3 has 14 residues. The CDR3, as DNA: TGTGCCAGCAGCTTAGAGGGGGCTTACAATGAGCAGTTCTTC. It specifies CASSLEGAYNEQFF.

The CDR3 is CASRSPEAAGNQPQHF. The CDR3 DNA is TGTGCCAGTAGGTCCCCGGAGGCGGCGGGCAATCAGCCCCAGCATTTT. This chain links TRBV19 with TRBJ1-5; D is undetermined. Trimming shortened V by 6 bases and J by 2 bases, and 17 bases separated the two germline ends. Germline CDR1 and CDR2: LNHDA and SQIVND (reference sequence). The CDR3 covers 16 residues. The full variable domain, rest sourced from reference TRBV19 and TRBJ1-5, is DGGITQSPKYLFRKEGQNVTLSCEQNLNHDAMYWYRQDPGQGLRLIYYSQIVNDFQKGDIAEGYSVSREKKESFPLTVTSAQKNPTAFYLCASRSPEAAGNQPQHFGDGTRLSIL.

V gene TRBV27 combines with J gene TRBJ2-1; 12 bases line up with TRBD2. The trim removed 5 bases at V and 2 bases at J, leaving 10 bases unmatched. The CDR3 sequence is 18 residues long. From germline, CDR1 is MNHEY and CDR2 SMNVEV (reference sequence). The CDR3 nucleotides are TGTGCCAGCAGTACACTAGCGGGGGGCCTAAATCCCTACAATGAGCAGTTCTTC. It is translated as CASSTLAGGLNPYNEQFF.

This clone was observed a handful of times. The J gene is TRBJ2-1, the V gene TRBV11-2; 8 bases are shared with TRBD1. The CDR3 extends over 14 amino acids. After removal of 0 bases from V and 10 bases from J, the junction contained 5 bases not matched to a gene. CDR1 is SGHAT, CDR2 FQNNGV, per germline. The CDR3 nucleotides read TGTGCCAGCAGCTTAGACAGGGGGCCGAGAGAGCAGTTCTTC. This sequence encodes CASSLDRGPREQFF. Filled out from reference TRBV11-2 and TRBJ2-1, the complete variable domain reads EAGVAQSPRYKIIEKRQSVAFWCNPISGHATLYWYQQILGQGPKLLIQFQNNGVVDDSQLPKDRFSAERLKGVDSTLKIQPAKLEDSAVYLCASSLDRGPREQFFGPGTRLTVL.

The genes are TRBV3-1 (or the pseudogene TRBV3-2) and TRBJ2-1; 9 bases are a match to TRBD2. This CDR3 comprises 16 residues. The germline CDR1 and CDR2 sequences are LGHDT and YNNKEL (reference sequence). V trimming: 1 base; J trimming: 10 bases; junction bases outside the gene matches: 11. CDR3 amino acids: CASSQVGPAGGSEQFF. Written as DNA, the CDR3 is TGTGCCAGCAGCCAAGTAGGCCCAGCGGGGGGTTCCGAGCAGTTCTTC.

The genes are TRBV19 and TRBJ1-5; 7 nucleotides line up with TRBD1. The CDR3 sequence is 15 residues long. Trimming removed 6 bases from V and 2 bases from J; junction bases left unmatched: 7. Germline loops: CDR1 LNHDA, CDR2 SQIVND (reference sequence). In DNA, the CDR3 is TGTGCCAGTAGGAAAGACAGGGTCGGCAATCAGCCCCAGCATTTT. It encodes CASRKDRVGNQPQHF.

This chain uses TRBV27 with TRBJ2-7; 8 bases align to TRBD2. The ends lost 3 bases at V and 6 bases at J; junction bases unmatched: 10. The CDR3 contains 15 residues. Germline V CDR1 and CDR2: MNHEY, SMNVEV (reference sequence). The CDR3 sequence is CASSLARAGAREQYF. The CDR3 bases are TGTGCCAGCAGTTTGGCCCGAGCGGGAGCCCGCGAGCAGTACTTC.